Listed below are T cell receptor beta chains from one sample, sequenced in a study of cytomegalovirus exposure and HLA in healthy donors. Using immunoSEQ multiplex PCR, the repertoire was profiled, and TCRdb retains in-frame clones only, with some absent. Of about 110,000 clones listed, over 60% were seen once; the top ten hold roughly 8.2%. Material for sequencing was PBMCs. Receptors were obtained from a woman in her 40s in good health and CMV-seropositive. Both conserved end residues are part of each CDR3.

CDR3 protein: CASNRVSGEAFF
CDR3 length: 12
J gene: TRBJ1-1
V gene: TRBV5-8

CDR3 protein: CASSEPLQGPIQYF
CDR3 length: 14
J gene: TRBJ2-4
V gene: TRBV2

CDR3 protein: CAINIGDTQYF
CDR3 length: 11
J gene: TRBJ2-3
V gene: TRBV10-3

CDR3 protein: CASSFQGAVEQYF
CDR3 length: 13
J gene: TRBJ2-7
V gene: TRBV5-4

CDR3 protein: CASSGGQGGDYGYTF
CDR3 length: 15
J gene: TRBJ1-2
V gene: TRBV6-6

CDR3 protein: CASSLPTGGDLDSSDTQYF
CDR3 length: 19
J gene: TRBJ2-3
V gene: TRBV5-6

CDR3 protein: CASSFRADQPQHF
CDR3 length: 13
J gene: TRBJ1-5
V gene: TRBV7-8

CDR3 protein: CATKSTDTQYF
CDR3 length: 11
J gene: TRBJ2-3
V gene: TRBV27

CDR3 protein: CASRAGTGWGGYTF
CDR3 length: 14
J gene: TRBJ1-2
V gene: TRBV5-4

CDR3 protein: CSVVLTSADHSYNEQFF
CDR3 length: 17
J gene: TRBJ2-1
V gene: TRBV29-1

CDR3 protein: CASSFTGGNQPQHF
CDR3 length: 14
J gene: TRBJ1-5
V gene: TRBV6-6

CDR3 protein: CASSQDWAIGDTEAFF
CDR3 length: 16
J gene: TRBJ1-1
V gene: TRBV4-3

CDR3 protein: CASSPSLPITGYTF
CDR3 length: 14
J gene: TRBJ1-2
V gene: TRBV6-1

CDR3 protein: CASSMGGTSQPQHF
CDR3 length: 14
J gene: TRBJ1-5
V gene: TRBV19

CDR3 protein: CASSQEGTGVYEQYF
CDR3 length: 15
J gene: TRBJ2-7
V gene: TRBV4-1

CDR3 protein: CASRGRQGGQPQHF
CDR3 length: 14
J gene: TRBJ1-5
V gene: TRBV23-1

CDR3 protein: CASSLGRAEEAFF
CDR3 length: 13
J gene: TRBJ1-1
V gene: TRBV7-3

CDR3 protein: CASSTSRLAGALGEQYF
CDR3 length: 17
J gene: TRBJ2-7
V gene: TRBV7-8

CDR3 protein: CASSSVWDTTNYGYTF
CDR3 length: 16
J gene: TRBJ1-2
V gene: TRBV5-6

CDR3 protein: CAIRDSGPDTQYF
CDR3 length: 13
J gene: TRBJ2-3
V gene: TRBV10-3

CDR3 protein: CSARGGGEAFF
CDR3 length: 11
J gene: TRBJ1-1
V gene: TRBV29-1

CDR3 protein: CASSLGEGTEIMNTEAFF
CDR3 length: 18
J gene: TRBJ1-1
V gene: TRBV5-4

CDR3 protein: CASTTGGRRGQTEAFF
CDR3 length: 16
J gene: TRBJ1-1
V gene: TRBV10-2

CDR3 protein: CASSGGQGNQPQHF
CDR3 length: 14
J gene: TRBJ1-5
V gene: TRBV6-6

CDR3 protein: CASSDRDSSYNEQFF
CDR3 length: 15
J gene: TRBJ2-1
V gene: TRBV27

CDR3 protein: CASSYTGTEGVWEGYTF
CDR3 length: 17
J gene: TRBJ1-2
V gene: TRBV11-2

CDR3 protein: CASTWTEGTEAFF
CDR3 length: 13
J gene: TRBJ1-1
V gene: TRBV19

CDR3 protein: CASSEEGDGTGGGYTF
CDR3 length: 16
J gene: TRBJ1-2
V gene: TRBV2

CDR3 protein: CASNTGTDTQYF
CDR3 length: 12
J gene: TRBJ2-3
V gene: TRBV7-2

CDR3 protein: CASSGDRILLAKNIQYF
CDR3 length: 17
J gene: TRBJ2-4
V gene: TRBV2

CDR3 protein: CASSQTGSFNTEAFF
CDR3 length: 15
J gene: TRBJ1-1
V gene: TRBV5-1

CDR3 protein: CASSQASGQTKNIQYF
CDR3 length: 16
J gene: TRBJ2-4
V gene: TRBV4-3

CDR3 protein: CASSQNQGNYGYTF
CDR3 length: 14
J gene: TRBJ1-2
V gene: TRBV4-1

CDR3 protein: CASSESSGTYSYEQYF
CDR3 length: 16
J gene: TRBJ2-7
V gene: TRBV7-2

CDR3 protein: CASTWDRHYNEQFF
CDR3 length: 14
J gene: TRBJ2-1
V gene: TRBV6-6

CDR3 protein: CASSEGEKLFF
CDR3 length: 11
J gene: TRBJ1-4
V gene: TRBV6-5

CDR3 protein: CASSQDVESSGNTIYF
CDR3 length: 16
J gene: TRBJ1-3
V gene: TRBV4-3